Presented here are 29 T cell receptor beta chains from one specimen sequenced in a study of response to subunit inactivated influenza vaccine. TCRdb redid the calling of the RT-PCR reads with MiXCR, one entry per CDR3 protein. The table includes hundreds of thousands of distinct CDR3 sequences, approximately 12% detected once. The starting material was PBMCs from blood, obtained on the day of vaccination. These receptors were collected from a man aged 50-59 years who received an inactivated influenza vaccine.

There are a few counts of this clonotype. This sequence joins TRBV5-1 and TRBJ2-1; TRBD2 might be the D (6 bases). V gave up 4 bases and J gave up 3 bases, with 14 bases separating them. Looked up from germline, CDR1 is SGHRS and CDR2 is YFSETQ. CDR3 length equals 15 residues. The CDR3 nucleotides read TGCGCCAGCAGCAGCTGGGGGGACCTCTACAATGAGCAGTTCTTC. It translates to CASSSWGDLYNEQFF. The full variable domain, its missing parts supplied by reference TRBV5-1 and TRBJ2-1, is KAGVTQTPRYLIKTRGQQVTLSCSPISGHRSVSWYQQTPGQGLQFLFEYFSETQRNKGNFPGRFSGRQFSNSRSEMNVSTLELGDSALYLCASSSWGDLYNEQFFGPGTRLTVL.

Written as DNA, the CDR3 is TGTGCCAGCAGCTTAGATAGGTCTGGGGGCATTCAGTACTTC. This sequence encodes CASSLDRSGGIQYF. J is TRBJ2-4 and V is TRBV11-2; possibly TRBD1 or TRBD2 for D (5 bases each). The CDR3 has 14 amino acids. The germline gives CDR1 SGHAT, CDR2 FQNNGV. Deletions cut 0 bases from V and 9 bases from J, with 12 bases between.

The table lists this clonotype with many counts. V gene TRBV10-3 combines with J gene TRBJ2-5; the D is unclear. V lost 4 bases and J lost 5, with 14 bases in between. Looked up from germline, CDR1 is ENHRY and CDR2 is SYGVKD. The CDR3 spans 14 residues. CDR3 DNA: TGTGCCATCAGTGCGAGTGGATCTTGGGAGACCCAGTACTTC. The encoded protein is CAISASGSWETQYF.

This clonotype has more than one count but fewer than ten. This chain joins TRBV10-3 and TRBJ2-1; 9 bases match TRBD2. The V and J ends lost 10 bases and 1 base, in that order; junction bases with no gene match: 5. This CDR3 has 14 amino acids. The germline CDR1 and CDR2 sequences are ENHRY and SYGVKD. The CDR3: CATWSGGSYNEQFF. CDR3 DNA sequence: TGTGCCACCTGGAGCGGGGGGTCCTACAATGAGCAGTTCTTC.

The V and J genes are TRBV7-2 and TRBJ2-7, with a tentative D call TRBD1 (6 bases). The V and J ends lost 5 bases and 3 bases respectively, with 17 bases between them. The CDR3 runs 15 residues. CDR1 is SGHTA and CDR2 is FQGNSA in the germline V gene. The CDR3 sequence: CASSPFGTTDYEQYF. CDR3 in DNA: TGTGCCAGCAGCCCGTTTGGGACAACGGACTACGAGCAGTACTTC.

The table lists this clonotype with many counts. The V gene is TRBV7-2, the J gene TRBJ2-3, with TRBD2 matching 8 bases. Germline-derived CDR1 and CDR2 are SGHTA and FQGNSA. With 2 bases clipped from V and 4 bases from J, the junction kept 5 bases outside the gene matches. This CDR3 is 15 amino acids long. The DNA for the CDR3 is TGTGCCAGCAGCTTACGGGGGGGCCAAGCAGATACGCAGTATTTT. This codes for CASSLRGGQADTQYF. The full variable domain, rest sourced from reference TRBV7-2 and TRBJ2-3, is GAGVSQSPSNKVTEKGKDVELRCDPISGHTALYWYRQSLGQGLEFLIYFQGNSAPDKSGLPSDRFSAERTGGSVSTLTIQRTQQEDSAVYLCASSLRGGQADTQYFGPGTRLTVL.

In DNA, the CDR3 is TGTGCCAGCAGCTTTTCACCTGCGGGAGGGGTCCCAGATACGCAGTATTTT. Protein sequence: CASSFSPAGGVPDTQYF. The chain joins TRBV7-2 to TRBJ2-3; TRBD2 aligns across 9 bases. J lost 4 bases, V lost 3 bases, and 11 bases had no gene match. Germline CDR1 reads SGHTA; CDR2 reads FQGNSA. This CDR3 is 17 amino acids long.

This clonotype was found many times. The J gene is TRBJ1-2, the V gene TRBV15; tentatively, D is TRBD1 (6 bases). The CDR3 is made up of 16 amino acids. Germline values: CDR1 LNHNV, CDR2 YYDKDF (reference sequence). V was cut by 5 bases and J by 1 base, with 17 bases left in between. This chain's CDR3 is CATSARGAGVNYGYTF. In DNA form, the CDR3 reads TGTGCCACCAGCGCCCGAGGGGCAGGGGTTAACTATGGCTACACCTTC.

This clonotype was seen at least ten times. The chain couples TRBV6-5 to TRBJ2-7; either TRBD1 or TRBD2 may supply D (5 bases each). V shed 2 bases and J shed 3 bases, with 8 bases lying between them. Germline V gene data show CDR1 as MNHEY and CDR2 as SVGAGI. The CDR3 is 13 amino acids. Here the CDR3 DNA reads TGTGCCAGCAGTTACGGGGCGGGCTACGAGCAGTACTTC. Residues: CASSYGAGYEQYF.

This clonotype was counted only a few times. The V and J genes are TRBV28 and TRBJ2-6, with 8 bases aligning to TRBD1. The germline V gene has CDR1 MDHEN and CDR2 SYDVKM. V gave up 5 bases and J gave up 3 bases; unmatched junction bases: 9. This CDR3 comprises 17 residues. The CDR3 reads CASSQTGVGFGANVLTF. The CDR3 coding sequence is TGTGCCAGCAGTCAGACAGGGGTAGGCTTTGGGGCCAACGTCCTGACTTTC.

This clonotype was detected a few times. J is TRBJ2-7 and V is TRBV5-1; D remains ambiguous. This CDR3 region has 13 residues. Looked up from germline, CDR1 is SGHRS and CDR2 is YFSETQ. With 0 bases removed from V and 5 bases from J, the gap between germline ends came to 9 bases. The CDR3 bases are TGCGCCAGCAGCTTGGTAAGCTTCCACGAGCAGTACTTC. Residues: CASSLVSFHEQYF.

This clonotype was seen a few times. The chain carries TRBV6-2 or TRBV6-3 and TRBJ2-1; D uncertain. The CDR3 length is 14 residues. The germline V gene has CDR1 MNHEY and CDR2 SVGEGT. V was trimmed by 2 bases and J by 5 bases, leaving 10 bases between them. CDR3 in amino acids: CASSYLGPHNEQFF. In DNA form, the CDR3 reads TGTGCCAGCAGTTACCTCGGGCCTCACAATGAGCAGTTCTTC.

CDR3 nucleotides: TGTGCCAGCAGTAACCGGGACAGAGCCTACGAGCAGTACTTC. This encodes CASSNRDRAYEQYF. This sequence joins TRBV6-2 or TRBV6-3 and TRBJ2-7; 7 bases are a match to TRBD1. The CDR3 has 14 residues. CDR1 and CDR2 (germline): MNHEY, SVGEGT. The V gene end was trimmed by 5 bases and the J gene end by 2 bases; junction bases not matched to a gene: 6.

The genes are TRBV28 and TRBJ2-7; D gene ambiguous. The CDR3 runs 13 residues. The germline gives CDR1 MDHEN, CDR2 SYDVKM. Trimming stripped 3 bases from V and 1 base from J, with 7 bases between. CDR3 DNA sequence: TGTGCCAGCAGTTTCCACGGATCCTACGAGCAGTACTTC. Translation: CASSFHGSYEQYF.

The V gene is TRBV7-9, the J gene TRBJ2-7; 8 bases match TRBD1. This CDR3 has 15 residues. The J segment lost 0 bases and the V segment lost 4 bases, leaving 5 bases of the junction unmatched. The germline V gene has CDR1 SEHNR and CDR2 FQNEAQ (reference sequence). CDR3 sequence reads: CASSSGQVNSYEQYF. DNA for the CDR3: TGTGCCAGCAGCTCGGGACAGGTAAACTCCTACGAGCAGTACTTC.

This clonotype was found many times. This chain links TRBV5-1 with TRBJ2-3; D gene ambiguous. This CDR3 comprises 14 residues. Germline CDR1 SGHRS, CDR2 YFSETQ. Deletions cut 2 bases from V and 6 bases from J, with 13 bases between. The CDR3 region has the DNA TGCGCCAGCAGCTTAACCGGGCCTCCGGATACGCAGTATTTT. Protein sequence: CASSLTGPPDTQYF. The variable domain in full, completed from reference TRBV5-1 and TRBJ2-3, reads KAGVTQTPRYLIKTRGQQVTLSCSPISGHRSVSWYQQTPGQGLQFLFEYFSETQRNKGNFPGRFSGRQFSNSRSEMNVSTLELGDSALYLCASSLTGPPDTQYFGPGTRLTVL.

This clonotype was detected many times. The chain uses TRBV5-6 and TRBJ1-3; D unclear. This CDR3 is built from 13 residues. Germline values: CDR1 SGHDT, CDR2 YYEEEE. Between the trimmed V and J ends, which lost 0 bases and 2 bases, there was a span of 3 bases. The CDR3 spells CASSLGTGNTIYF. CDR3 coding DNA: TGTGCCAGCAGCTTGGGGACTGGAAACACCATATATTTT.

This clonotype was counted a few times. This chain links TRBV6-1 with TRBJ1-1, with a weak D call TRBD1 (6 bases). Germline V CDR1 and CDR2: MNHNS, SASEGT. There are 15 residues in the CDR3. Trimming shortened V by 6 bases and J by 1 base, and 15 bases separated the two germline ends. The CDR3 reads CASRNLGGSNTEAFF. CDR3 nucleotide sequence: TGTGCCAGCAGGAACTTAGGGGGGTCGAACACTGAAGCTTTCTTT.

This clonotype has more than one count but fewer than ten. The chain couples TRBV4-2 to TRBJ2-7; 11 bases align to TRBD2. CDR3 length: 16 amino acids. Per the germline V gene, CDR1 is LGHNA and CDR2 is YNFKEQ. Losses at the gene ends were 5 bases for V and 4 bases for J; bases not matched to a gene: 10. CDR3 in amino acids: CASSIDGTSGSYEQYF. The DNA for the CDR3 is TGTGCCAGCAGCATAGACGGGACTAGCGGAAGTTACGAGCAGTACTTC.

The table lists this clonotype with a few counts. The rearrangement links TRBV6-2 or TRBV6-3 to TRBJ2-7; D remains ambiguous. In germline, CDR1 is MNHEY, CDR2 SVGEGT. This CDR3 spans 13 amino acids. Trimming removed 2 bases from V and 0 bases from J, with 5 bases in between. The CDR3 nucleotides are TGTGCCAGCAGTTACCAAAGCTCCTACGAGCAGTACTTC. Its translation: CASSYQSSYEQYF.

The rearrangement uses TRBV7-9 and TRBJ1-4, with TRBD1 identical over 7 bases. The CDR3 totals 13 residues. The V gene end was trimmed by 4 bases and the J gene end by 7 bases; junction bases not matched to a gene: 3. From germline, CDR1 is SEHNR and CDR2 FQNEAQ (reference sequence). The chain's CDR3 is CASSSQGVEKLFF. The CDR3 DNA reads as TGTGCCAGCAGCTCGCAGGGGGTTGAAAAACTGTTTTTT.

This sequence joins TRBV5-1 and TRBJ2-5, with D maybe TRBD2 (6 bases). There are 12 residues in the CDR3. V was clipped by 5 bases and J by 5 bases, with 10 bases between them. CDR1 is SGHRS, CDR2 YFSETQ, per germline. CDR3 sequence: CASRVLAETQYF. The CDR3 bases are TGCGCCAGCAGGGTGCTAGCGGAGACCCAGTACTTC.

This clonotype was recorded a few times. The V and J genes are TRBV6-2 or TRBV6-3 and TRBJ2-1; TRBD2 aligns across 9 bases. The CDR3 contains 15 residues. V lost 5 bases, J lost 4 bases, and 6 bases stayed unmatched. CDR1 is MNHEY and CDR2 is SVGEGT in the germline V gene. CDR3 in DNA: TGTGCCAGCAGTGTAGCGGGAGTTACTTACAATGAGCAGTTCTTC. Its protein is CASSVAGVTYNEQFF.

The V and J genes are TRBV7-2 and TRBJ2-5; no firm D call. V lost 1 base and J 5 bases, leaving 8 bases between the germline ends. This CDR3 contains 13 residues. CDR1 is SGHTA, CDR2 FQGNSA, per germline. CDR3 sequence reads: CASSLVGLETQYF. The CDR3 DNA reads as TGTGCCAGCAGCTTAGTCGGTCTCGAGACCCAGTACTTC. Full variable domain (outside the CDR3, taken from reference TRBV7-2 and TRBJ2-5): GAGVSQSPSNKVTEKGKDVELRCDPISGHTALYWYRQSLGQGLEFLIYFQGNSAPDKSGLPSDRFSAERTGGSVSTLTIQRTQQEDSAVYLCASSLVGLETQYFGPGTRLLVL.

Only a few counts were recorded for this clonotype. The chain employs TRBV7-2 and TRBJ2-7, with a tentative D call TRBD1 (6 bases). Germline V gene data show CDR1 as SGHTA and CDR2 as FQGNSA. V was trimmed by 5 bases and J by 5 bases, leaving 16 bases between them. The CDR3 contains 14 residues. The CDR3 sequence is CASSQNPRGDEQYF. As DNA, the CDR3 is TGTGCCAGCAGCCAGAACCCCAGGGGCGACGAGCAGTACTTC.

The chain links TRBV4-1 to TRBJ2-7; tentatively, D is TRBD1 or TRBD2 (6 bases each). Germline CDR1 and CDR2: MGHRA and YSYEKL. V was shortened by 4 bases and J by 3 bases, with 19 bases between the two germline ends. The CDR3 totals 16 residues. The CDR3, as DNA: TGCGCCAGCAGCCTAGAAACAGGGAGGCGTTTCTACGAGCAGTACTTC. It yields the protein CASSLETGRRFYEQYF.

This chain links TRBV20-1 with TRBJ1-1, with 9 bases identical to TRBD1. This CDR3 has 17 residues. The trim removed 2 bases at V and 4 bases at J, leaving 14 bases unmatched. CDR1 is DFQATT, CDR2 SNEGSKA, per germline (reference sequence). The CDR3 loop reads CSARNRGRVSVTTEAFF. The CDR3 DNA reads as TGCAGTGCTAGAAACAGGGGGCGGGTATCGGTGACCACTGAAGCTTTCTTT.

This clonotype appeared a few times. Here the CDR3 reads CASSKDRGEQFF. The DNA of the CDR3 is TGTGCCAGCAGCAAAGACAGGGGCGAGCAGTTCTTC. The V gene is TRBV11-1, the J gene TRBJ2-1, with 8 bases matching TRBD1. Germline CDR1 reads SGHAT; CDR2 reads FQDESV (reference sequence). Trimming removed 5 bases from V and 10 bases from J; junction bases left unmatched: 4. This CDR3 comprises 12 residues.

DNA for the CDR3: TGTGCCAGCAGACATTCGAGCGGGCAAGGAGATGAAAAACTGTTTTTT. The encoded protein is CASRHSSGQGDEKLFF. The chain has TRBV11-2 and TRBJ1-4, with unresolved D. In germline, CDR1 is SGHAT, CDR2 FQNNGV. The V gene lost 6 bases and the J gene lost 6 bases, with 20 bases spanning the gap. This CDR3 spans 16 amino acids.